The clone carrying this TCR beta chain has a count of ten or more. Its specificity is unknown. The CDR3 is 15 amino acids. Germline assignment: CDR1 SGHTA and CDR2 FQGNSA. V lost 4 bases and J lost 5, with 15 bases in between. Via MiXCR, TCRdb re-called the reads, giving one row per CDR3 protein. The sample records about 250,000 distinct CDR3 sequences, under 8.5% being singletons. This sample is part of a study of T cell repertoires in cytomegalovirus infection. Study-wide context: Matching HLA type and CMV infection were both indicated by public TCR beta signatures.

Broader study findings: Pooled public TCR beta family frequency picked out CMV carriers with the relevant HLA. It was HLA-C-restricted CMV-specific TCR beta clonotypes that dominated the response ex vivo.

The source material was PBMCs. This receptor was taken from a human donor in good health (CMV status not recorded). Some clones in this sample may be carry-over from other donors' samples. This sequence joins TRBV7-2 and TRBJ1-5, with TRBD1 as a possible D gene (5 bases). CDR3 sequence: CASSSRDGRHQPQHF. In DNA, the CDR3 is TGTGCCAGCAGCTCGAGGGACGGCCGTCATCAGCCCCAGCATTTT.